A single sample is the source of the 30 T cell receptor beta chains below, sequenced in a study of untreated major depressive disorder. TCRdb's table, derived via immunoSEQ multiplex PCR, lists solely in-frame clones and lacks some. The sample lists approximately 20,000 clones; more than 75% were seen once. Sequencing was done on a sample of CD4+ T cells from PBMCs. These receptors were obtained from a woman aged 25 to 39 in good health.

J is TRBJ2-2 and V is TRBV6-1; D is undetermined. V lost 5 bases and J lost 1, with 8 bases in between. The CDR3 has 14 amino acids. The V gene's germline CDR1 is MNHNS and CDR2 SASEGT. In DNA, the CDR3 is TGTGCCAGCAGTTTTAGTCGGAACACCGGGGAGCTGTTTTTT. Translation: CASSFSRNTGELFF.

The genes are TRBV15 and TRBJ2-7, with 7 bases that match TRBD1. CDR1 LNHNV and CDR2 YYDKDF come from the germline V gene (reference sequence). Trimming cost V 6 bases and J 2 bases; bases outside gene matches: 10. This CDR3 is 15 amino acids long. CDR3 protein: CATSIAGTVAYEQYF. In DNA form, the CDR3 reads TGTGCCACCAGTATCGCAGGGACAGTGGCCTACGAGCAGTACTTC.

This chain links TRBV28 with TRBJ1-1; 7 bases are shared with TRBD1. The V segment lost 7 bases and the J segment 4 bases; nucleotides outside the gene matches: 12. Germline V lookup: CDR1 MDHEN, CDR2 SYDVKM. This CDR3 region has 15 residues. The CDR3 is CASKRPRAGGTEAFF. Here the CDR3 DNA reads TGTGCCAGCAAACGTCCCCGGGCAGGGGGCACTGAAGCTTTCTTT.

The chain combines TRBV19 with TRBJ2-1; a weak D match, TRBD1 (6 bases). Trimming shortened V by 3 bases and J by 2 bases, and 11 bases separated the two germline ends. Germline assignment: CDR1 LNHDA and CDR2 SQIVND (reference sequence). The CDR3 length is 15 residues. The CDR3 protein is CASSISPGAYNEQFF. The CDR3 DNA follows: TGTGCCAGTAGTATCTCCCCAGGGGCCTACAATGAGCAGTTCTTC.

This rearrangement joins TRBV27 to TRBJ1-2; D gene ambiguous. V lost 5 bases and J 2 bases, leaving 18 bases between the germline ends. Germline CDR1 MNHEY, CDR2 SMNVEV (reference sequence). This CDR3 is built from 16 residues. For the CDR3, the DNA is TGTGCCAGCAGTCCCACCGTCATTAAGAAAAACTATGGCTACACCTTC. This encodes CASSPTVIKKNYGYTF.

This clone was picked up a small number of times. The genes are TRBV28 and TRBJ2-7; the D gene is possibly TRBD2 (5 bases). This CDR3 is built from 11 residues. Germline V gene lookup returns CDR1 MDHEN and CDR2 SYDVKM. Trimming shortened V by 6 bases and J by 5 bases, and 8 bases separated the two germline ends. The CDR3 DNA follows: TGTGCCAGCAGGGACGGGAACGAGCAGTACTTC. It is translated as CASRDGNEQYF.

This clone rates as medium-sized. The V gene is TRBV2, the J gene TRBJ1-2; no reliable D call. Germline V gene data show CDR1 as SNHLY and CDR2 as FYNNEI. V lost 7 bases and J 7 bases, leaving 16 bases between the germline ends. This CDR3 is built from 13 residues. The CDR3 region has the DNA TGTGCCAGCACTCAGCCAAGAGCGGCTGGCTACACCTTC. Protein sequence: CASTQPRAAGYTF. The full variable domain, completed using reference TRBV2 and TRBJ1-2, is EPEVTQTPSHQVTQMGQEVILRCVPISNHLYFYWYRQILGQKVEFLVSFYNNEISEKSEIFDDQFSVERPDGSNFTLKIRSTKLEDSAMYFCASTQPRAAGYTFGSGTRLTVV.

The rearrangement links TRBV14 to TRBJ1-1; no reliable D call. CDR1 and CDR2 from the germline V gene are SGHDN and FVKESK. V dropped 1 base and J dropped 2 bases, with 5 bases sitting between them. CDR3 length equals 13 residues. The CDR3 spells CASSQGGNTEAFF. As DNA, the CDR3 is TGTGCCAGCAGCCAAGGGGGAAACACTGAAGCTTTCTTT. The whole variable domain, remainder taken from reference TRBV14 and TRBJ1-1, is EAGVTQFPSHSVIEKGQTVTLRCDPISGHDNLYWYRRVMGKEIKFLLHFVKESKQDESGMPNNRFLAERTGGTYSTLKVQPAELEDSGVYFCASSQGGNTEAFFGQGTRLTVV.

This clone was seen a few times. The chain combines TRBV28 with TRBJ2-6, with 8 bases identical to TRBD1. V trimming: 6 bases; J trimming: 4 bases; junction bases outside the gene matches: 14. The V gene's germline CDR1 is MDHEN and CDR2 SYDVKM. The CDR3 is 18 residues long. The CDR3 bases are TGTGCCAGCAGCGGACGACAGGGGCTTGCATCAGGGGCCAACGTCCTGACTTTC. Its protein product is CASSGRQGLASGANVLTF.

The chain combines TRBV6-5 with TRBJ2-3; the D is unclear. Germline V gene lookup returns CDR1 MNHEY and CDR2 SVGAGI. This CDR3 has 14 residues. V lost 7 bases and J lost 2, with 13 bases in between. The CDR3 DNA sequence: TGTGCCAGCAAAGTCGACACCTTCACAGATACGCAGTATTTT. It codes for CASKVDTFTDTQYF.

The rearrangement uses TRBV29-1 and TRBJ2-7, with TRBD2 as a possible D gene (5 bases). Germline CDR1 and CDR2: SQVTM and ANQGSEA. The CDR3 has 12 amino acids. Trimming left V 6 bases short and J 7 bases short, with 16 bases between. As DNA, the CDR3 is TGCAGCGTCGCCCCAGCGGTGGGAGAGCAGTACTTC. The encoded protein is CSVAPAVGEQYF.

The chain joins TRBV9 to TRBJ2-3; 7 bases are shared with TRBD1. This CDR3 has 16 residues. Per germline, CDR1 SGDLS and CDR2 YYNGEE. The V gene end was trimmed by 0 bases and the J gene end by 3 bases; junction bases not matched to a gene: 7. Here the CDR3 reads CASSVGEGARTDTQYF. The CDR3 DNA sequence: TGTGCCAGCAGCGTAGGAGAGGGGGCGAGGACAGATACGCAGTATTTT.

The rearrangement links TRBV7-6 to TRBJ2-7; 7 bases agree with TRBD1. The CDR3 extends over 14 amino acids. The germline CDR1 and CDR2 sequences are SGHVS and FNYEAQ. After removal of 3 bases from V and 2 bases from J, the junction contained 4 bases not matched to a gene. CDR3 coding DNA: TGTGCCAGCAGCTTTACGGACAGGACCTACGAGCAGTACTTC. Translating it yields CASSFTDRTYEQYF.

The chain couples TRBV6-6 to TRBJ2-7, with TRBD2 identical over 7 bases. J lost 0 bases, V lost 7 bases, and 6 bases had no gene match. Germline CDR1 and CDR2: MNHNY and SVGAGI (reference sequence). The CDR3 has 14 amino acids. This chain's CDR3 is CASNPAGYSYEQYF. The CDR3, as DNA: TGTGCCAGCAATCCAGCGGGGTACTCCTACGAGCAGTACTTC.

The rearrangement uses TRBV29-1 and TRBJ2-2, with 10 bases aligning to TRBD2. The CDR3 is made up of 15 amino acids. Germline V gene sequence: CDR1 SQVTM, CDR2 ANQGSEA. The ends lost 5 bases at V and 3 bases at J; junction bases unmatched: 6. This chain's CDR3 is CSVPSGGLDTGELFF. The CDR3 DNA is TGCAGCGTTCCTAGCGGGGGCCTCGACACCGGGGAGCTGTTTTTT.

This chain connects TRBV9 to TRBJ2-1; D is perhaps TRBD2 (6 bases). CDR1 is SGDLS, CDR2 YYNGEE, per germline. Trimming stripped 4 bases from V and 2 bases from J, with 13 bases between. This CDR3 spans 15 amino acids. CDR3 bases: TGTGCCAGCAGCCCCGGAGTAGCGGCCTACAATGAGCAGTTCTTC. Translating gives CASSPGVAAYNEQFF.

The V and J genes are TRBV19 and TRBJ2-2; no clear D gene. Germline CDR1 LNHDA, CDR2 SQIVND (reference sequence). Trimming shortened V by 2 bases and J by 6 bases, and 10 bases separated the two germline ends. The CDR3 sequence is 14 residues long. CDR3 coding DNA: TGTGCCAGTAGTATAACTGGGTTGGCCGGGGAGCTGTTTTTT. Protein product: CASSITGLAGELFF.

The rearrangement joins TRBV15 to TRBJ2-1; 10 nucleotides line up with TRBD2. Germline trimming cut 0 bases from V and 8 bases from J; bases unmatched to any gene: 7. Germline CDR1 is LNHNV and CDR2 is YYDKDF (reference sequence). The CDR3 runs to 16 residues. The CDR3 loop reads CATSRDRPSGSDEQFF. The CDR3, as DNA: TGTGCCACCAGCAGAGATCGGCCTAGCGGGAGCGATGAGCAGTTCTTC.

The V gene is TRBV27, the J gene TRBJ1-1, with unresolved D. Germline CDR1 MNHEY, CDR2 SMNVEV (reference sequence). CDR3 length: 14 amino acids. V dropped 7 bases and J dropped 1 base, with 13 bases sitting between them. DNA for the CDR3: TGTGCCAGCAAGGGTCGTGGAACGAACACTGAAGCTTTCTTT. Translation gives CASKGRGTNTEAFF.

The gene calls are TRBV28 and TRBJ2-7; 9 nucleotides align to TRBD2. The CDR3 runs 15 residues. Germline CDR1 MDHEN, CDR2 SYDVKM. J gave up 9 bases and V 2 bases, and 11 bases lay outside the gene matches. For the CDR3, the DNA is TGTGCCAGCAGTTTAGCCCTAGCGGGAACAGAGAGGCAGTACTTC. Its translation is CASSLALAGTERQYF.

The chain links TRBV6-6 to TRBJ2-7; 11 nucleotides line up with TRBD2. Germline V gives CDR1 MNHNY, CDR2 SVGAGI (reference sequence). The CDR3 is 14 amino acids. V lost 11 bases and J lost 5; bases outside the gene matches: 11. For the CDR3, the DNA is TGTGCCGTAGGTTTAGCGGGAGGGCCCAACGAGCAGTACTTC. Protein sequence: CAVGLAGGPNEQYF.

This clone was counted only a few times. For the CDR3, the DNA is TGTGCCAGCAGCTTATCCTACAGGGATAGCACTGAAGCTTTCTTT. Its translation is CASSLSYRDSTEAFF. The V and J genes are TRBV5-5 and TRBJ1-1, with D perhaps matching TRBD1 (6 bases). The CDR3 runs to 15 residues. In germline, CDR1 is SGHKS, CDR2 YYEKEE (reference sequence). V lost 2 bases to trimming and J lost 4 bases, with 15 bases between them.

The chain joins TRBV5-6 to TRBJ2-3; a weak D match, TRBD2 (6 bases). Germline lookup yields CDR1 SGHDT and CDR2 YYEEEE. Trimming removed 4 bases from V and 1 base from J, with 16 bases in between. This CDR3 spans 16 amino acids. CDR3 region: CASSGDLRHRTDTQYF. CDR3 nucleotides: TGTGCCAGCAGCGGGGACTTACGCCACCGCACAGATACGCAGTATTTT.

This chain connects TRBV10-3 to TRBJ2-2; 9 bases match TRBD2. The CDR3 length is 12 residues. V was pared by 5 bases and J by 8 bases, with 0 bases of the junction left unmatched. From germline, CDR1 is ENHRY and CDR2 SYGVKD. In DNA, the CDR3 is TGTGCCATCAGTAGCGGGAGGGGGGAGCTGTTTTTT. Its translation: CAISSGRGELFF.

J is TRBJ2-3 and V is TRBV28; 11 positions match TRBD2. The CDR3 contains 15 residues. J gave up 9 bases and V 5 bases, and 10 bases lay outside the gene matches. CDR1 and CDR2 from the germline V gene are MDHEN and SYDVKM. For the CDR3, the DNA is TGTGCCAGCAGTAGACTAGCGGGGCGAGTTGAAACGCAGTATTTT. Translating gives CASSRLAGRVETQYF.

The genes are TRBV28 and TRBJ2-6; D is undetermined. Per the germline V gene, CDR1 is MDHEN and CDR2 is SYDVKM. V was pared by 3 bases and J by 2 bases, with 14 bases between. This CDR3 has 17 residues. In DNA form, the CDR3 reads TGTGCCAGCAGTTTGGCGGCAGGTAGAGCTGGGGCCAACGTCCTGACTTTC. Protein: CASSLAAGRAGANVLTF.

This rearrangement joins TRBV30 to TRBJ2-6; the D gene is possibly TRBD2 (5 bases). The germline CDR1 and CDR2 sequences are GTSNPN and SVGIG (reference sequence). The CDR3 loop spans 14 amino acids. Deletions cut 2 bases from V and 1 base from J, with 6 bases between. The DNA of the CDR3 is TGTGCCTGGAGTACGGGGTCTGGGGCCAACGTCCTGACTTTC. Translated, it gives CAWSTGSGANVLTF.

CDR3 amino acids: CASSLVSGTAKNIQYF. For the CDR3, the DNA is TGTGCCAGCAGCTTAGTTTCGGGGACGGCCAAAAACATTCAGTACTTC. V is TRBV7-9 and J is TRBJ2-4; D possibly matches TRBD1 or TRBD2 (5 bases each). There are 16 residues in the CDR3. Trimming removed 1 base at V and 1 base at J, with 11 bases between. Germline assignment: CDR1 SEHNR and CDR2 FQNEAQ (reference sequence). Looking up the rest from reference TRBV7-9 and TRBJ2-4 gives the full variable domain: DTGVSQNPRHKITKRGQNVTFRCDPISEHNRLYWYRQTLGQGPEFLTYFQNEAQLEKSRLLSDRFSAERPKGSFSTLEIQRTEQGDSAMYLCASSLVSGTAKNIQYFGAGTRLSVL.

The gene calls are TRBV27 and TRBJ2-7; possible D gene TRBD1, 6 bases. The V gene's germline CDR1 is MNHEY and CDR2 SMNVEV (reference sequence). The germline V and J ends were trimmed by 4 bases and 9 bases, with 19 bases remaining between them. CDR3 length equals 14 residues. CDR3: CASSSRTALHGQYF. For the CDR3, the DNA is TGTGCCAGCAGTTCCCGGACAGCGCTCCACGGGCAGTACTTC.

The V and J genes are TRBV27 and TRBJ2-3; the match to TRBD2 covers 7 bases. In germline, CDR1 is MNHEY, CDR2 SMNVEV (reference sequence). The CDR3 spans 15 residues. V dropped 4 bases and J dropped 3; count of bases not matched to a gene: 7. The CDR3 DNA follows: TGTGCCAGCAGTTCCCATAGCGGGCGGACAGATACGCAGTATTTT. Protein sequence: CASSSHSGRTDTQYF.